Listed below are T cell receptor beta chains from one sample, sequenced in a study of T cell responses to AZD1222 COVID-19 vaccine. Here immunoSEQ multiplex PCR was the method, and the copy in TCRdb shows in-frame clones only, minus some. The data show some 150,000 clones, with about 92% seen just once and approximately 3.4% held by the top ten. Sequenced here: peripheral blood, sampled 28 days after the second AZD1222 dose. The receptors come from an adult who received the AZD1222 COVID-19 vaccine. Both conserved end residues are part of each CDR3. A D gene is named only where the DNA matches it firmly. Size tells how often a clone was seen (once, few, many) or the class of an expanded clone, and some rows leave it out.

J gene,D gene,V gene,clone size,CDR3 protein,CDR3 DNA
TRBJ2-1,-,TRBV11-2,-,CASSLERGGEQFF,TGTGCCAGCAGCTTAGAGCGTGGGGGTGAGCAGTTCTTC
TRBJ2-5,-,TRBV3-1/TRBV3-2,-,CASSQGRGETQYF,TGTGCCAGCAGCCAAGGTCGGGGGGAGACCCAGTACTTC
TRBJ1-2,-,TRBV27,-,CASSFVQGRYDGYTF,TGTGCCAGCAGTTTTGTCCAGGGGAGATATGATGGCTACACCTTC
TRBJ2-1,TRBD1,TRBV5-4,-,CASSLGGMAGGEQFF,TGTGCCAGCAGCTTGGGAGGGATGGCAGGGGGCGAGCAGTTCTTC
TRBJ2-1,-,TRBV9,-,CASSATHLEQFF,TGTGCCAGCAGCGCCACTCACCTGGAGCAGTTCTTC
TRBJ2-7,-,TRBV7-8,-,CASSLTFTFSYEQYF,TGTGCCAGCAGCTTAACCTTCACCTTCTCCTACGAGCAGTACTTC
TRBJ1-2,TRBD1,TRBV7-9,-,CASSQGGGLANYGYTF,TGTGCCAGCAGCCAAGGAGGGGGCCTAGCTAACTATGGCTACACCTTC
TRBJ2-1,TRBD2,TRBV5-6,-,CASSSRLAANEQFF,TGTGCCAGCAGCTCAAGACTAGCGGCCAATGAGCAGTTCTTC
TRBJ1-2,-,TRBV6-5,-,CASSSRRLWGYTF,TGTGCCAGCAGTTCACGGAGATTATGGGGCTACACCTTC
TRBJ1-5,TRBD1,TRBV3-1/TRBV3-2,-,CASSQRGLGSNQPQHF,TGTGCCAGCAGCCAAAGGGGGCTCGGTAGCAATCAGCCCCAGCATTTT
TRBJ2-7,-,TRBV4-2,-,CASSQEVQGLSEQYF,TGTGCCAGCAGCCAAGAGGTCCAGGGACTCTCCGAGCAGTACTTC
TRBJ1-1,-,TRBV6-1,-,CASSDVGFTEAFF,TGTGCCAGCAGTGACGTGGGTTTCACTGAAGCTTTCTTT
TRBJ2-7,TRBD1,TRBV4-1,-,CASSLRGLRDEQYF,TGCGCCAGCAGCCTCAGGGGGCTTCGGGACGAGCAGTACTTC
TRBJ1-1,-,TRBV10-3,-,CAISGQAETEAFF,TGTGCCATCAGTGGACAGGCGGAAACTGAAGCTTTCTTT
TRBJ1-3,-,TRBV6-1,-,CASSEGVGAGNTIYF,TGTGCCAGCAGTGAAGGGGTAGGGGCTGGAAACACCATATATTTT
TRBJ2-2,-,TRBV29-1,-,CSVDWTNTGELFF,TGCAGCGTTGATTGGACGAACACCGGGGAGCTGTTTTTT
TRBJ1-2,-,TRBV27,-,CASSLSPGNFYGYTF,TGTGCCAGCAGTTTATCCCCAGGGAACTTCTATGGCTACACCTTC
TRBJ2-7,-,TRBV19,-,CASSTQAGGYEQYF,TGTGCCAGTAGTACCCAGGCCGGGGGCTACGAGCAGTACTTC
TRBJ2-7,-,TRBV4-2,-,CASSQTRDSGARSYEQYF,TGTGCCAGCAGCCAAACCAGGGATAGCGGAGCGCGCTCCTACGAGCAGTACTTC
TRBJ2-7,TRBD2,TRBV29-1,-,CSVEGLAGLSSYEQYF,TGCAGCGTCGAGGGACTAGCGGGGCTCAGCTCCTACGAGCAGTACTTC
TRBJ2-1,-,TRBV6-5,-,CASSYRDGNEQFF,TGTGCCAGCAGTTACCGTGACGGGAATGAGCAGTTCTTC
TRBJ2-2,TRBD2,TRBV24-1,-,CATTGVGGPNTGELFF,TGTGCCACCACCGGGGTGGGAGGGCCGAACACCGGGGAGCTGTTTTTT
TRBJ2-1,TRBD2,TRBV7-9,-,CASIWHGTSGPNEQFF,TGTGCCAGCATCTGGCACGGGACTAGCGGCCCCAATGAGCAGTTCTTC
TRBJ1-2,-,TRBV19,few,CASSVSAGGLYGYTF,TGTGCCAGTAGCGTGTCTGCCGGGGGACTATATGGCTACACCTTC
TRBJ2-1,-,TRBV18,-,CASSPPGHNEQFF,TGTGCCAGCTCACCACCGGGCCACAATGAGCAGTTCTTC
TRBJ1-1,-,TRBV6-6,once,CASSYLPGGDTEAFF,TGTGCCAGCAGTTACTTGCCAGGAGGGGACACTGAAGCTTTCTTT
TRBJ2-2,TRBD2,TRBV27,once,CASSLRLAGVYDTGELFF,TGTGCCAGCAGTTTGCGGCTAGCGGGAGTGTATGACACCGGGGAGCTGTTTTTT
TRBJ2-1,-,TRBV13,-,CASSAGILYNEQFF,TGTGCCAGCAGCGCGGGGATACTATACAATGAGCAGTTCTTC
TRBJ2-3,-,TRBV4-2,-,CASSQVGPGSPDTQYF,TGTGCCAGCAGCCAAGTAGGACCCGGGAGTCCAGATACGCAGTATTTT
TRBJ1-6,-,TRBV7-2,-,CASSLRQTNSPLHF,TGTGCCAGCAGCTTACGACAGACCAATTCACCCCTCCACTTT
TRBJ2-6,TRBD1,TRBV6-5,-,CASRYRGSGANVLTF,TGTGCCAGCAGGTACAGGGGCTCTGGGGCCAACGTCCTGACTTTC
TRBJ1-6,-,TRBV6-5,-,CASSYSGTQPDSPLHF,TGTGCCAGCAGTTACTCCGGGACCCAACCGGATTCACCCCTCCACTTT
TRBJ2-3,TRBD2,TRBV11-3,-,CASSPSLAGAWDTQYF,TGTGCCAGCAGCCCTTCGCTGGCGGGAGCTTGGGATACGCAGTATTTT
TRBJ2-7,TRBD1,TRBV24-1,-,CATSDGTGEEQYF,TGTGCCACCAGTGATGGGACAGGGGAAGAGCAGTACTTC
TRBJ2-1,-,TRBV18,-,CASSPGRATYNEQFF,TGTGCCAGCTCACCAGGGAGAGCAACCTACAATGAGCAGTTCTTC
TRBJ2-7,TRBD1,TRBV7-2,-,CASSGTAKEQYF,TGTGCCAGCAGCGGGACAGCTAAAGAGCAGTACTTC
TRBJ2-3,TRBD2,TRBV11-3,once,CASSSPPSGLSTDTQYF,TGTGCCAGCAGCTCGCCTCCTAGCGGACTAAGCACAGATACGCAGTATTTT
TRBJ1-1,-,TRBV6-5,once,CASSRQSMNTEAFF,TGTGCCAGCAGTAGACAGTCCATGAACACTGAAGCTTTCTTT
TRBJ1-1,TRBD1,TRBV6-6,-,CASSPHDRGTEAFF,TGTGCCAGCAGTCCACATGACAGGGGCACTGAAGCTTTCTTT
TRBJ2-1,-,TRBV4-1,-,CASSQTGTSAWDEQFF,TGCGCCAGCAGCCAAACCGGGACTTCCGCGTGGGATGAGCAGTTCTTC
TRBJ1-1,-,TRBV7-8,once,CASSLQTVNTEAFF,TGTGCCAGCAGCTTGCAGACAGTGAACACTGAAGCTTTCTTT
TRBJ1-1,TRBD1,TRBV7-6,-,CASSPGQGLSHTEAFF,TGTGCCAGCAGCCCTGGACAGGGGTTAAGTCACACTGAAGCTTTCTTT
TRBJ1-1,TRBD1,TRBV4-1,-,CASSHPGQANTEAFF,TGCGCCAGCAGCCACCCGGGACAGGCAAACACTGAAGCTTTCTTT
TRBJ1-2,TRBD1,TRBV7-9,-,CASSQTQQGVVGYTF,TGTGCCAGCAGCCAAACGCAACAGGGGGTAGTTGGCTACACCTTC
TRBJ1-2,-,TRBV3-1/TRBV3-2,-,CASSRGGLGYTF,TGTGCCAGCAGCCGCGGGGGGCTTGGCTACACCTTC